This T cell receptor beta chain was observed in a study of cytomegalovirus exposure and HLA in healthy donors. The CDR3 loop spans 14 amino acids. Germline CDR1 and CDR2: MNHEY and SVGAGI. The ends were cut back, 5 bases at V and 4 bases at J, with 14 bases in the middle. PCR involved 60 Vbeta and 13 Jbeta primers. TCRdb's copy holds only in-frame clones and misses some; the assay was immunoSEQ multiplex PCR. The data show 52,000 or so clones, with approximately 80% seen just once and about 1.5% held by the top ten. Only a few counts were recorded for this clone. The clonotype originates from a female donor in good health and CMV-seronegative. V gene TRBV6-5 combines with J gene TRBJ1-1; D is possibly TRBD1 (6 bases). Sequencing used PBMCs. The DNA for the CDR3 is TGTGCCAGCAGTGAGACAATACAGGGCACTGAAGCTTTCTTT. It encodes CASSETIQGTEAFF.